Listed below are T cell receptor beta chains from one sample, sequenced in a study of post-analysis software for immune sequencing data. TCRdb processed the PCR reads anew with MiXCR; each CDR3 protein has one entry. The sample lists about 500,000 distinct CDR3 sequences; roughly 45% were seen once. Sequences were obtained from blood. The receptors here all came from a girl aged 10-17 years with multiple sclerosis. Both conserved end residues are part of each CDR3. A D gene is named only where the DNA matches it firmly. The listing skips clone size in some rows; elsewhere it reads once, few, many or a size class.

TRBJ2-7	13	few	TRBV20-1	.	CSARERNAYEQYF	TGCAGTGCTAGGGAGCGGAACGCCTACGAGCAGTACTTC
TRBJ2-7	15	few	TRBV20-1	.	CSAWPLTTSGYEQYF	TGCAGTGCTTGGCCCTTGACTACATCGGGTTACGAGCAGTACTTC
TRBJ2-1	16	once	TRBV20-1	.	CSAPTDRRSSYNEQFF	TGCAGTGCCCCAACGGATCGGAGAAGCTCCTACAATGAGCAGTTCTTC
TRBJ1-2	14	once	TRBV7-2	TRBD1	CASTLDRGNHGYTF	TGTGCCAGCACCCTAGACAGGGGTAACCATGGCTACACCTTC
TRBJ1-6	13	.	TRBV2	.	CASSYSGRSPLHF	TGTGCCAGCAGTTACTCAGGGAGGTCACCCCTCCACTTT
TRBJ2-3	14	.	TRBV7-2	.	CASSTDLGTDTQYF	TGTGCCAGCAGCACGGACTTGGGCACAGATACGCAGTATTTT
TRBJ1-2	16	.	TRBV20-1	.	CSAARGQGRNLQGYTF	TGCAGTGCTGCCCGGGGGCAGGGGCGAAATCTACAGGGCTACACCTTC
TRBJ2-7	15	.	TRBV27	.	CASSLQPERGNEQYF	TGTGCCAGCAGTTTGCAGCCGGAGAGGGGGAACGAGCAGTACTTC
TRBJ1-2	14	few	TRBV9	TRBD1	CASSPGQEDDGYTF	TGTGCCAGCAGCCCCGGACAGGAAGATGATGGCTACACCTTC
TRBJ1-5	14	.	TRBV12-3/TRBV12-4	TRBD1	CASGQGARNQPQHF	TGTGCCAGCGGACAGGGGGCGCGCAATCAGCCCCAGCATTTT
TRBJ2-7	14	.	TRBV20-1	.	CSARDHSGGYEQYF	TGCAGTGCTAGAGATCATAGCGGTGGCTACGAGCAGTACTTC
TRBJ2-1	16	once	TRBV18	TRBD2	CASSPPREALGYEQFF	TGTGCCAGCTCACCACCGCGGGAGGCCCTGGGTTATGAGCAGTTCTTC
TRBJ2-7	14	.	TRBV27	TRBD1	CASKGQVGSYEQYF	TGTGCCAGCAAGGGACAGGTAGGGTCCTACGAGCAGTACTTC
TRBJ1-5	16	.	TRBV18	.	CASSPAVRGSNQPQHF	TGTGCCAGCTCACCCGCGGTGAGGGGTAGCAATCAGCCCCAGCATTTT
TRBJ2-5	15	once	TRBV7-9	TRBD1	CASSPGQGTSETQYF	TGTGCCAGCAGCCCGGGACAGGGGACTTCGGAGACCCAGTACTTC
TRBJ2-7	13	few	TRBV7-2	.	CASSLVIKYEQYF	TGTGCCAGCAGCTTAGTCATCAAGTACGAGCAGTACTTC
TRBJ2-2	16	.	TRBV5-1	.	CASSLAPSGNTGELFF	TGCGCCAGCAGCTTGGCCCCGAGCGGGAACACCGGGGAGCTGTTTTTT
TRBJ2-7	16	few	TRBV20-1	TRBD2	CSASPPGRVYSYEQYF	TGCAGTGCTAGCCCCCCAGGGAGGGTGTACTCCTACGAGCAGTACTTC
TRBJ2-4	16	.	TRBV7-2	TRBD1	CASSETGEPAKNIQYF	TGTGCCAGCAGCGAGACAGGGGAACCAGCCAAAAACATTCAGTACTTC
TRBJ2-7	15	.	TRBV6-2/TRBV6-3	TRBD2	CASSDGLASSYEQYF	TGTGCCAGCAGTGATGGACTAGCGTCCTCCTACGAGCAGTACTTC
TRBJ2-5	18	.	TRBV7-9	TRBD1	CASSLSLTGQGAAETQYF	TGTGCCAGCAGCTTAAGCCTAACGGGACAGGGAGCCGCAGAGACCCAGTACTTC
TRBJ1-5	14	few	TRBV15	.	CATSRELLNQPQHF	TGTGCCACCAGCAGAGAGCTCCTCAATCAGCCCCAGCATTTT
TRBJ2-7	13	many	TRBV7-9	.	CASSFGQAYEQYF	TGTGCCAGCAGTTTTGGACAAGCCTACGAGCAGTACTTC
TRBJ2-3	16	.	TRBV15	.	CATSRARIISTDTQYF	TGTGCCACCAGCAGAGCGAGAATCATAAGCACAGATACGCAGTATTTT
TRBJ2-7	13	few	TRBV7-2	.	CASSSPHLDEQYF	TGTGCCAGCAGCTCGCCCCATCTAGACGAGCAGTACTTC
TRBJ2-5	15	.	TRBV20-1	.	CSATVLTVYQETQYF	TGCAGCGCGACCGTCCTGACCGTTTACCAAGAGACCCAGTACTTC
TRBJ2-1	15	.	TRBV28	TRBD1	CASSKPGQVGNEQFF	TGTGCCAGCAGTAAACCGGGACAGGTAGGGAATGAGCAGTTCTTC
TRBJ1-4	14	few	TRBV13	.	CASSSRQLNEKLFF	TGTGCCAGCAGCTCCCGACAACTTAATGAAAAACTGTTTTTT
TRBJ2-1	12	.	TRBV5-6	.	CASSLEGWEQFF	TGTGCCAGCAGCTTGGAGGGGTGGGAGCAGTTCTTC